The count of the clone carrying this TCR beta chain is one. This specimen comes from a study of blood T cell repertoires in COVID-19. The overall study: Whether acute or convalescent, the COVID-19 samples came from the United States, Italy and Spain. Nucleic acid was either cDNA or gDNA, and it came from T cells, B-cell-depleted T cells, or PBMCs.

Trimming left V 5 bases short and J 14 bases short, with 7 bases between. Germline values: CDR1 LGHNT, CDR2 FRNRAP. The CDR3 totals 10 residues. Seattle-derived patients entered the study during active infection and were followed longitudinally. Measured with immunoSEQ multiplex PCR; TCRdb has only the in-frame clones, and not every one. This sample has roughly 350,000 clones, with roughly 86% found just once. The V gene is TRBV12-5, the J gene TRBJ1-6, with unresolved D. Sequenced sample: peripheral blood. The sequence was obtained from a woman aged 70-85 years with COVID-19, enrolled during active disease. CDR3 sequence: CASGSTALHF. CDR3 sequence (DNA): TGTGCTAGTGGTAGCACCGCCCTCCACTTT.